The sequence of this T cell receptor (beta chain) was determined in a study of CD8+ T cells in alopecia areata. Extracted RNA was reverse transcribed, and the resulting cDNA served as sequencing template. Assay: immunoSEQ multiplex PCR; the TCRdb copy retains only in-frame clones and omits some. The table has some 200,000 clones, about 63% seen once. Between the trimmed V and J ends, which lost 5 bases and 6 bases, there was a span of 14 bases. Germline CDR1 is SQVTM and CDR2 is ANQGSEA. The CDR3 consists of 13 residues. Here the sequenced sample was CD4+ T cells sorted from blood, taken at week 0. This chain connects TRBV29-1 to TRBJ2-1; unclear D gene. The origin of this receptor is a human donor with alopecia areata. The CDR3 sequence: CSVLDRFPNEQFF. CDR3 DNA sequence: TGCAGCGTTCTAGACCGATTCCCCAATGAGCAGTTCTTC.